This TCR beta chain was retrieved from a study of long-term antiretroviral therapy in people with HIV. Whole-study results and caveats: Clonal populations expanded prior to ART predominated within the repertoire at all time points.

Two or more post-ART PBMC samples, plus at least one pre-ART sample, were available for each donor. DNA was extracted from about 1-10 million thawed cryopreserved PBMC. Survey-level immunoSEQ v3.0 assays were run. For every sample, sequencing targeted roughly 40,000-55,000 T-cell genomes. Produced via immunoSEQ multiplex PCR; TCRdb's table is partial and in-frame only. The sample carries 42,000 or so clones, approximately 89% recorded once. In regard to this clone: Its specificity is unknown.

The V end was cut by 3 bases, the J end by 7 bases, with 7 bases between. Germline loops: CDR1 WSHSY, CDR2 SAAADI. The length of the CDR3 is 12 residues. The sequence came from a woman in her forties or fifties with HIV. The starting material was unsorted PBMCs, obtained 3.1 years after starting antiretroviral therapy. The rearrangement joins TRBV10-2 to TRBJ1-3; no clear D gene. Here the CDR3 reads CASSEPTNTIYF. The CDR3 region has the DNA TGCGCCAGCAGTGAACCGACGAACACCATATATTTT.